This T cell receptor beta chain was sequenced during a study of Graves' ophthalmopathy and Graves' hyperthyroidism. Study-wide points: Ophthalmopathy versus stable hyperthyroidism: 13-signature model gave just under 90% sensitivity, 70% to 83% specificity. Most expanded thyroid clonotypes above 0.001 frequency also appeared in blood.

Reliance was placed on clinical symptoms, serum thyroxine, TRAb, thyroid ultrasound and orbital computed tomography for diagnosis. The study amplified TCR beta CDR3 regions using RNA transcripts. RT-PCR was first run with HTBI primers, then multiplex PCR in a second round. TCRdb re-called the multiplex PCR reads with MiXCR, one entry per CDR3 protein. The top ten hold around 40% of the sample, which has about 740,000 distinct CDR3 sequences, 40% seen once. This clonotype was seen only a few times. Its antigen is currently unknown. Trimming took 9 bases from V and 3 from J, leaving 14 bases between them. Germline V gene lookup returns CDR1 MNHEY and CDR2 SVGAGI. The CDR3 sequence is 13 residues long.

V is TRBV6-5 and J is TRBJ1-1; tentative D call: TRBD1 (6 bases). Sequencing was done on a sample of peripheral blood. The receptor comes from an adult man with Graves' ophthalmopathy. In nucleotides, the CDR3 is TGTGCCAGTCACAGGGTACTCTACACTGAAGCTTTCTTT. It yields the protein CASHRVLYTEAFF.